The subject of this entry is one T cell receptor beta chain. Its antigen is not identified. The data were obtained in a study of beta chain features in type 1 diabetes. Study results and caveats: Across all four CD4+ subsets, people with type 1 diabetes showed modestly shorter TCRB CDR3s.

Sequencing targeted expressed TCRB transcripts, as all isolated RNA had been reverse transcribed. Libraries were prepared by immunoSEQ multiplex PCR; TCRdb keeps only in-frame clonotypes and omits some of them. The sample shows more than 300,000 clones, roughly 8.8% of them seen only once. Trimming removed 7 bases from V and 2 bases from J, with 12 bases in between. Germline CDR1 reads MDHEN; CDR2 reads SYDVKM. The CDR3 length is 14 residues. Sequences were obtained from central memory CD4+ T cells from blood. The gene calls are TRBV28 and TRBJ1-5; D call uncertain. This clonotype originated in a man aged 25 to 40 with type 1 diabetes. Here the CDR3 DNA reads TGTGCCAGCATGGTTGGCCGCGGCAATCAGCCCCAGCATTTT. Amino acids: CASMVGRGNQPQHF.